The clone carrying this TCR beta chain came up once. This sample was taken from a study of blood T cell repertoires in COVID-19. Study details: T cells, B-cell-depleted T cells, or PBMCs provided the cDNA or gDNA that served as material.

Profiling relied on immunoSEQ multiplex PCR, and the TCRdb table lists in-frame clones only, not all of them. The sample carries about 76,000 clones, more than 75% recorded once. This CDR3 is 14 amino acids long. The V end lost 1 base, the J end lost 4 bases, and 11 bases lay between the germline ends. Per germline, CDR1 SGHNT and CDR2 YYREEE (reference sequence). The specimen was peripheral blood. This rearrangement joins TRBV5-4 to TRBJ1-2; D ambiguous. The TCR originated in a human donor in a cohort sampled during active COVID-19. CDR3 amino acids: CASSLTGYAYGYTF. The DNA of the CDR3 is TGTGCCAGCAGCTTGACGGGGTATGCCTATGGCTACACCTTC.